Sequencing of this TCR beta chain was carried out in a study of T-cell reconstitution after alpha-beta-depleted transplantation in children. Study-level findings and limits: Diversity and T-cell counts at one year after transplant derived mostly from new T cells. Certain patients had high TCRbeta diversity at day 60, and it came from recipient T cells and thymic progenitors that survived. Roughly two months post-transplant, alpha-beta T cells reportedly originated from several hundred graft clones that had expanded.

Using unique molecular identifiers, the investigators prepared the TCRbeta library. TCRdb redid the calling of the PCR reads with MiXCR, one entry per CDR3 protein. The sample carries more than 120,000 distinct CDR3 sequences, 8% to 10% recorded once. This clonotype was seen repeatedly, ten times or more. Its antigen is unknown. Germline lookup yields CDR1 SGHRS and CDR2 YFSETQ. Trimming took 4 bases from V and 7 from J, leaving 15 bases between them. The CDR3 runs 14 residues. The sequences come from PBMCs, mostly from graft donor cells, collected 180 days after TCRalphabeta/CD19-depleted stem cell transplant. The chain carries TRBV5-1 and TRBJ2-1; TRBD2 is a possible D gene (5 bases). This receptor was identified in a female patient aged 2 to 10 who had a stem cell transplant for congenital amegakaryocytic thrombocytopenia, so the T cells may come from the graft donor. CDR3 nucleotides: TGCGCCAGCAGCCCCGGGATAAGAGGGAATGAGCAGTTCTTC. Protein: CASSPGIRGNEQFF.